This T cell receptor (beta chain) was retrieved from a study of tumor-infiltrating lymphocytes in primary liver carcinoma (dated by TCRdb to 2016 to 2017). For the wider study: Of the five patients, three men and two women aged 30 to 69 years, four had hepatocellular carcinoma and one had combined HCC and intrahepatic cholangiocarcinoma. To link TCRbeta repertoire diversity with the local molecular phenotype, the roughly 27 tumor region samples were profiled using Agilent mRNA microarrays. Across five regions of each liver tumor, along with adjacent normal tissue and blood, the study brought together TCRbeta repertoire sequencing, expression microarrays and whole-exome sequencing. A total of 35 or so specimens from 5 patients went through TCRbeta repertoire sequencing, namely 25 tumor regions, 5 adjacent noncancerous liver tissues and 5 peripheral blood samples. The five patients had tumors of stage T1-T3 N0M0, with maximum diameters ranging from 4.2 to 10 cm. Each sample produced about 3.5 to 7.13 million productive TCRbeta reads, and read depth showed no significant difference between tissue types. Technical replicate repertoires showed high reproducibility, with mean shared-clone rates approximately 0.89 and correlation coefficients above 0.95.

Using a constant-region primer and ProtoScript II reverse transcriptase, TCRbeta-specific cDNA was reverse-transcribed from 500 ng total RNA. Three nested multiplex PCR rounds, following a slightly modified ARM-PCR procedure, were used to build the TCRbeta libraries. Multiplex TRBV1-TRBV30 forward primers and a Cbeta reverse primer were used in the first two PCR rounds, each of which was run for 10 cycles. Sample barcodes and Illumina adapters were added in a final 25-cycle PCR with Deep VentR polymerase. Before sequencing, amplicons of 200-500 bp were gel-purified using a QIAquick gel extraction kit. TCRbeta amplicons were sequenced on an Illumina HiSeq 2500 with 250-bp paired-end reads. From the authors' description of their analysis: Quality trimming of reads was performed with Trimmomatic v0.33, and paired reads were merged with FLASH v1.2.11 so that full CDR3 sequences could be recovered. V, D and J germline segments were assigned to the rearranged TCRbeta sequences using MiGEC v1.2.1b. Clonotype statistics and Shannon-Wiener diversity indices were computed with VDJtools v1.0.0. To reduce sampling bias, subsequent analyses other than the diversity analysis used only the 250 most abundant clonotypes in each sample. TCRdb reanalyzed the raw reads on its own, using fastp at Q25 for trimming and MiXCR for clone calling, and kept in-frame beta chains. Each CDR3 protein gets just one entry, which takes the most common genes and DNA from the rows behind it. These V and J calls are TCRdb output, not the study's own analysis. The sample yields about 120,000 distinct CDR3 sequences; 50% to 70% were counted once. Around 9.3% of the sample rests with the top ten.

Without any cell sorting, total RNA and DNA were extracted together from around 18-30 mg of bulk tissue using the AllPrep DNA/RNA mini kit. Roughly five patients with histopathologically diagnosed primary liver carcinoma underwent surgical resection in China between late 2015 and March 2016. Patients had chronic HBV infection and were treatment-naive at sampling. Five spatially separated regions were sampled per tumor: superior, inferior, left-lateral and right-lateral poles, plus the tumor centre. More than 85% viable tumor cells were found by histology in every tumor sample. Fresh tumor and adjacent tissue pieces were bisected; one half was stored in RNAlater at -80°C, the other sent for histology. There are a few counts of this clonotype. Its binding antigen is unknown. No per-base quality is available; no much larger clone lies one base away. What the work shows at the level of the full study, not this receptor alone: Because the samples were bulk and unsorted, CD4+ and CD8+ T cell repertoires could not be compared. Only about 7.5-25% of top clones were found in all five regions of a tumor, suggesting spatial heterogeneity of tumor-infiltrating T cells. With just 4 or 5 patients in the study, the authors point out that the findings should be validated in a larger study. Consistent with antigen-driven expansion, pairs of tumor regions showed higher repertoire overlap (mean roughly 36%) than either tumor-adjacent pairs (approximately 17%) or tumor-blood pairs (about 15%). Because only the TCR beta chain was sequenced and unpaired alpha chains were not captured, true repertoire diversity is likely underestimated. A significantly larger repertoire fraction was made up by the top 250 clones in tumors than in blood (p = 0.039).

V is pruned by 0 bases and J by 2 bases, leaving 6 bases of the junction without a gene match. CDR1 SGHNT and CDR2 YYREEE are derived from the germline V gene (reference sequence). Including cysteine and phenylalanine, the CDR3 has 16 amino acids. Just CDR3 DNA is preserved here, 48 bases in frame from base 1. This TCR came from a woman aged 60 to 75 with primary liver carcinoma and hepatitis B virus infection. The rearranged segments are TRBV5-4 and TRBJ2-3; TRBD2 fits 7 bases in the junction. Sample: liver tumor tissue from sampling region 1. The cell subset or site label on this specimen signifies: tumor region T1, superior pole. CDR3 reads: CASSLASSGATDTQYF. The DNA sequence is given as TGTGCCAGCAGCTTGGCCTCTAGCGGCGCCACAGATACGCAGTATTTT.